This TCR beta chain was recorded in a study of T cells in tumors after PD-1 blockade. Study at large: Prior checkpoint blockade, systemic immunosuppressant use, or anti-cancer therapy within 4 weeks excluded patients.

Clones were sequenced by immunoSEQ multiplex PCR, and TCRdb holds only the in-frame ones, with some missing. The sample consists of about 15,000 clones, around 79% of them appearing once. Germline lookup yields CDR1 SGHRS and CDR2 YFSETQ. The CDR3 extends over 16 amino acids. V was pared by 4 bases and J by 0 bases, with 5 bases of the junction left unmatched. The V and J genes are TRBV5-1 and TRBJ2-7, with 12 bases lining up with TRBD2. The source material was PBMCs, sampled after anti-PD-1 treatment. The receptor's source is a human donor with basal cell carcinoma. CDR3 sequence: CASSPTSGSLSYEQYF. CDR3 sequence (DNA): TGCGCCAGCAGCCCGACTAGCGGGAGCCTCTCCTACGAGCAGTACTTC.